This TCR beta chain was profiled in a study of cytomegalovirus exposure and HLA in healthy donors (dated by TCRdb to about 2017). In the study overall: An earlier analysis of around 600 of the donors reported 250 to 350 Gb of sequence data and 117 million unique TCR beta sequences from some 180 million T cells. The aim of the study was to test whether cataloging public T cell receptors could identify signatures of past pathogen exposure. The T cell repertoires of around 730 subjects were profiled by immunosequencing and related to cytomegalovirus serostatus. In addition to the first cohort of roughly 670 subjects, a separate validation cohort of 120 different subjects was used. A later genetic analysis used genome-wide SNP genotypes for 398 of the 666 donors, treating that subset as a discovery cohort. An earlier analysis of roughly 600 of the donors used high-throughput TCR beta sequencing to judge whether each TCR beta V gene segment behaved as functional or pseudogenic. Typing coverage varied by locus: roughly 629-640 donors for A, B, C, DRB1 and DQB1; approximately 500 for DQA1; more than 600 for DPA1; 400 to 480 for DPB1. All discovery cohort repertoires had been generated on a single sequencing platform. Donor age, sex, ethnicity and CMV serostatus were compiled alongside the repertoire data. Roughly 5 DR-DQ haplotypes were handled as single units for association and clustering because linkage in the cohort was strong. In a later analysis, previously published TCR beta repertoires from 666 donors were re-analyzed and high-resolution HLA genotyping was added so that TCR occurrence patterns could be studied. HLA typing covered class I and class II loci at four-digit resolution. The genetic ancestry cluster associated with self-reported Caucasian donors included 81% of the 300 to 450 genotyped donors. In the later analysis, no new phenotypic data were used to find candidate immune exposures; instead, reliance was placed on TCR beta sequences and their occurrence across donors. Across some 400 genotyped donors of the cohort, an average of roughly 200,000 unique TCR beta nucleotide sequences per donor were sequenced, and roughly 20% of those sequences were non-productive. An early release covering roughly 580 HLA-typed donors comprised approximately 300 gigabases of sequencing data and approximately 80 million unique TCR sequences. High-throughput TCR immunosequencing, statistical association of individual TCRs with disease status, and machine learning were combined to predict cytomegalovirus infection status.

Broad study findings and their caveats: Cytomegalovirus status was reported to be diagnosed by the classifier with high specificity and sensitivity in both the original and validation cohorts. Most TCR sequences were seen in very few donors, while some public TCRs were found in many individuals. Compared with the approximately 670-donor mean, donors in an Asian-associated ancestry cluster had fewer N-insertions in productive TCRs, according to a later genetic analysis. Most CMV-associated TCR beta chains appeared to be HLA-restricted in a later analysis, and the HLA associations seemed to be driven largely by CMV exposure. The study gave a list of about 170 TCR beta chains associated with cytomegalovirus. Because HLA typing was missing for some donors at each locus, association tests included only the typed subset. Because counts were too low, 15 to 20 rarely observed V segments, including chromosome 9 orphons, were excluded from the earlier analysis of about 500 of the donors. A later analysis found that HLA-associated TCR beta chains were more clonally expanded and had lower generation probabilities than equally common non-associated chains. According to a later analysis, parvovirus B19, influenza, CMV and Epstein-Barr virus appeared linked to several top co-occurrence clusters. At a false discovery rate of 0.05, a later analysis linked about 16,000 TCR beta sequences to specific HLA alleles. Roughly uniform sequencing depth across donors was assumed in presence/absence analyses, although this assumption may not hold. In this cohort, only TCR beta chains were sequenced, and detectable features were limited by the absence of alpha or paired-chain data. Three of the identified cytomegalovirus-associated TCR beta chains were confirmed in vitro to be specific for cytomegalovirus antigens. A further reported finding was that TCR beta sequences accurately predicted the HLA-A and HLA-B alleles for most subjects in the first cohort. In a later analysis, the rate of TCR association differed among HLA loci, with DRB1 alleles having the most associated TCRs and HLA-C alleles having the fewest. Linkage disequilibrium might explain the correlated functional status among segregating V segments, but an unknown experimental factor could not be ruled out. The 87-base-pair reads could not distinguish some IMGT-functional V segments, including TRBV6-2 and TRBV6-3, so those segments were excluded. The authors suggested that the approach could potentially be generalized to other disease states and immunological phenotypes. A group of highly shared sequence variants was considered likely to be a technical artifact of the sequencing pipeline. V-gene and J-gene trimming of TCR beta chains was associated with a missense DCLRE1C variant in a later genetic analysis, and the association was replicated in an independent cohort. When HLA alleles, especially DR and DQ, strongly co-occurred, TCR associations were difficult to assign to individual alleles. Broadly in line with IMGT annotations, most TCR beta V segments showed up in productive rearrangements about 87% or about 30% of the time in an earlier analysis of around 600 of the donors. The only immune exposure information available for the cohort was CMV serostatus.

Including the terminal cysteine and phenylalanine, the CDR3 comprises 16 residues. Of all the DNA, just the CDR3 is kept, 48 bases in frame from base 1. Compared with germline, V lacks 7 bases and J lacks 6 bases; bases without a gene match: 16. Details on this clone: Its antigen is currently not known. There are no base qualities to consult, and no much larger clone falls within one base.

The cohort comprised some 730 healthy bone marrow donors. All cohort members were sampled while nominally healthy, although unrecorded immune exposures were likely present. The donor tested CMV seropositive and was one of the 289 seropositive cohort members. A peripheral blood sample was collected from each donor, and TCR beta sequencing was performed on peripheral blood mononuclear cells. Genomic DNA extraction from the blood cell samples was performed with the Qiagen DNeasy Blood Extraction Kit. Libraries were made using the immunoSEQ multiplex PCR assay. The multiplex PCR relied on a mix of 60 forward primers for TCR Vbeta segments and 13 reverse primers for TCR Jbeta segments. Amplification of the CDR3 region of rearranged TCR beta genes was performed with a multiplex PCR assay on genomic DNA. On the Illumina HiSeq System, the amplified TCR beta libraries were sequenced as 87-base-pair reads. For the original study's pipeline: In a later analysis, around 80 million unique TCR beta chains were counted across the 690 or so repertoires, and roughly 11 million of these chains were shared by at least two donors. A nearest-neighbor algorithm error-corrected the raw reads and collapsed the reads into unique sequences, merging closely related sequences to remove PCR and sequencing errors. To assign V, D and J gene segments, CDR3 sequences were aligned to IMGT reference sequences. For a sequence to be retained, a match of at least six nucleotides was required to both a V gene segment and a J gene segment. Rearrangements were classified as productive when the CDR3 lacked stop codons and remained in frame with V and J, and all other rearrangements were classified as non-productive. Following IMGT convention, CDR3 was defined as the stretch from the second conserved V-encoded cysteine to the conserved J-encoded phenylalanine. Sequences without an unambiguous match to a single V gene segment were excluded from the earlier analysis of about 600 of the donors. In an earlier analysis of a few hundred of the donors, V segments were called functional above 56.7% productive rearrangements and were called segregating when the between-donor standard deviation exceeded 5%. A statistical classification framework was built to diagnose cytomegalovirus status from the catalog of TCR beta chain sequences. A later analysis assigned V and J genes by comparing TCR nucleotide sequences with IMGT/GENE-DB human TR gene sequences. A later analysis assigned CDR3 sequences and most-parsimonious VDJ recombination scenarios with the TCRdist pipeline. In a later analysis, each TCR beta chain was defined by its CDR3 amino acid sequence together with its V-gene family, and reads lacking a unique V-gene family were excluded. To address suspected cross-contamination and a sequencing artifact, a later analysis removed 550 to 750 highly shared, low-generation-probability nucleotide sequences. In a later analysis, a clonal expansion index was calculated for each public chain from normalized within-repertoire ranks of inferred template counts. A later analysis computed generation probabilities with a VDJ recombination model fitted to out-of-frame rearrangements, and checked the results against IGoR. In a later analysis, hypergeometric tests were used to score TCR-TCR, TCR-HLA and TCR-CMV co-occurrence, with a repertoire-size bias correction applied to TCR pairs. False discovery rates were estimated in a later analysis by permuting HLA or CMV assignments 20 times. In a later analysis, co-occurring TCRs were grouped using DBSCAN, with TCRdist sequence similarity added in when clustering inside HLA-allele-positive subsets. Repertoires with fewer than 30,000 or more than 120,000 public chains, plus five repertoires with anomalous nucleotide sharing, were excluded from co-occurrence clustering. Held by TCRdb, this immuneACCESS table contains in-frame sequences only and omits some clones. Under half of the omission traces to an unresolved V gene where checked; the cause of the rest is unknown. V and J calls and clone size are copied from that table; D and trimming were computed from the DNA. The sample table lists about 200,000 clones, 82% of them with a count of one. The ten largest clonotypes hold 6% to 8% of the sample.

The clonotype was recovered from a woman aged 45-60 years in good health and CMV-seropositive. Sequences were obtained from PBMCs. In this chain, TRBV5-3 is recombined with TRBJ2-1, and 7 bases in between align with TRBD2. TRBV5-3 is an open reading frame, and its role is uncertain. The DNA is TGTGCCAGACCGGGGAGGGAGACGCCTAAGAGCAATGAGCAGTTCTTC. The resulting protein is CARPGRETPKSNEQFF.